This entry describes one T cell receptor (beta chain). Its target is unknown. Each CDR3 protein is one row after TCRdb ran MiXCR on the RACE reads. Among about 380,000 distinct CDR3 sequences, roughly 6.3% were seen once, and the ten largest hold about 5.4%. The source of the sample is a study of human T cells and chemical hapten exposure. Noted time point: patch test 2, 6 weeks after DPC sensitization. Indicated treatment: therapeutic diphenylcyclopropenone sensitization with weekly scalp DPC. It was from unfractionated whole blood that total RNA was extracted. Points from the study as a whole: The number of TCRs over 1 in 1000 frequency stayed unchanged after DPC. In comparison with controls, expanded TCRs gave rise to a significantly larger number of large CDR3 similarity clusters.

The specimen was whole blood, collected in connection with sensitization to the hapten diphenylcyclopropenone (DPC). This sequence was found in a woman between 18 and 30 years old with alopecia areata. Some clones in this sample may be carry-over from other donors' samples.

The CDR3 is CASSYGGVPDTQYF. CDR3 in DNA: TGTGCCAGCAGTTACGGTGGAGTCCCAGATACGCAGTATTTT. The chain has TRBV6-2 or TRBV6-3 and TRBJ2-3; D is undetermined. Germline CDR1 and CDR2: MNHEY and SVGEGT. There are 14 residues in the CDR3. The ends were cut back, 2 bases at V and 4 bases at J, with 10 bases in the middle.